These T cell receptor beta chains were read from a single sample in a study of CD8 T cells in ankylosing spondylitis. TCRdb reprocessed the 5' RACE reads via MiXCR and lists one record per CDR3 protein. In the table there are about 460,000 distinct CDR3 sequences, under 5.5% of which are singletons. Sequenced input: blood, either unsorted or a sorted T cell fraction (not recorded which). The receptors stem from a male donor with ankylosing spondylitis. Both conserved end residues are part of each CDR3. Fields, in order: D gene, clone size, J gene, V gene, CDR3 DNA, CDR3 protein. A D gene is named only where the DNA matches it firmly. Size is omitted from some rows. Given values are once, few, many or a class for expanded clones.

d_call: NA; clone_size: many; j_call: TRBJ1-6; v_call: TRBV11-2; cdr3_nt: TGTGCCAGCAGCTTATGGGGTCACTATAATTCATCCCTCCACTTT; cdr3_aa: CASSLWGHYNSSLHF
d_call: NA; clone_size: many; j_call: TRBJ2-7; v_call: TRBV19; cdr3_nt: TGTGCCAGTAGTATGGAGATGCGTTACGAGCAGTACTTC; cdr3_aa: CASSMEMRYEQYF
d_call: NA; clone_size: many; j_call: TRBJ2-5; v_call: TRBV5-1; cdr3_nt: TGCGCCAGCTACCCCGACGGGAACCAAGAGACCCAGTACTTC; cdr3_aa: CASYPDGNQETQYF
d_call: TRBD1; clone_size: few; j_call: TRBJ1-2; v_call: TRBV27; cdr3_nt: TGTGCCAGCAGAAACCGGACAGGGCATGGCTACACCTTC; cdr3_aa: CASRNRTGHGYTF
d_call: NA; clone_size: many; j_call: TRBJ2-1; v_call: TRBV7-2; cdr3_nt: TGTGCCAGCAGCTGGACAGAGGGCAATGAGCAGTTCTTC; cdr3_aa: CASSWTEGNEQFF
d_call: NA; clone_size: few; j_call: TRBJ2-2; v_call: TRBV4-3; cdr3_nt: TGCGCCAGCAGCCAAGCGTTTATAGTTGCCGGGGAGCTGTTTTTT; cdr3_aa: CASSQAFIVAGELFF
d_call: TRBD2; clone_size: NA; j_call: TRBJ2-3; v_call: TRBV27; cdr3_nt: TGTGCCAGCAAAAGCGGGAGGGCTAGCACAGATACGCAGTATTTT; cdr3_aa: CASKSGRASTDTQYF
d_call: TRBD1; clone_size: many; j_call: TRBJ2-7; v_call: TRBV18; cdr3_nt: TGTGCCAGCTCACCCTTACAGGGGCCCAACTACGAGCAGTACTTC; cdr3_aa: CASSPLQGPNYEQYF
d_call: TRBD1; clone_size: many; j_call: TRBJ2-7; v_call: TRBV12-3/TRBV12-4; cdr3_nt: TGTGCCAGCAGTCTGCGGACAGGGGCAACCTACGAGCAGTACTTC; cdr3_aa: CASSLRTGATYEQYF
d_call: NA; clone_size: many; j_call: TRBJ2-1; v_call: TRBV10-3; cdr3_nt: TGTGCCATCAGTGAGTCCCCTCAAGCCTACAATGAGCAGTTCTTC; cdr3_aa: CAISESPQAYNEQFF
d_call: NA; clone_size: many; j_call: TRBJ2-5; v_call: TRBV29-1; cdr3_nt: TGCAGCGTGGTACGGGGGGCCGAGACCCAGTACTTC; cdr3_aa: CSVVRGAETQYF
d_call: NA; clone_size: many; j_call: TRBJ1-1; v_call: TRBV12-3/TRBV12-4; cdr3_nt: TGTGCCAGCAGTTTACCTCACACTGAAGCTTTCTTT; cdr3_aa: CASSLPHTEAFF
d_call: TRBD2; clone_size: few; j_call: TRBJ2-3; v_call: TRBV6-2/TRBV6-3; cdr3_nt: TGTGCCAGCAGACGGCGGACTAGCGGGCTAAAAGCAGATACGCAGTATTTT; cdr3_aa: CASRRRTSGLKADTQYF
d_call: NA; clone_size: many; j_call: TRBJ1-5; v_call: TRBV6-2/TRBV6-3; cdr3_nt: TGTGCCAGCAGTGATTACAGGGACCAGCCCCAGCATTTT; cdr3_aa: CASSDYRDQPQHF
d_call: TRBD2; clone_size: many; j_call: TRBJ2-1; v_call: TRBV27; cdr3_nt: TGTGCCAGCAGCCGACTAGCGGGAGGGCCAAGGGGGAATGAGCAGTTCTTC; cdr3_aa: CASSRLAGGPRGNEQFF
d_call: NA; clone_size: many; j_call: TRBJ2-5; v_call: TRBV4-3; cdr3_nt: TGCGCCAGCAGCCAACACAGGGTTTCGGAGACCCAGTACTTC; cdr3_aa: CASSQHRVSETQYF
d_call: TRBD1; clone_size: NA; j_call: TRBJ1-2; v_call: TRBV5-6; cdr3_nt: TGTGCCAGCAGCTTGGACCGCGGACAGGGCGTCTATGGCTACACCTTC; cdr3_aa: CASSLDRGQGVYGYTF
d_call: TRBD1; clone_size: NA; j_call: TRBJ1-2; v_call: TRBV20-1; cdr3_nt: TGCAGTGCGGCCACCGGGACAGGGCCTTTCTATGGCTACACCTTC; cdr3_aa: CSAATGTGPFYGYTF
d_call: TRBD1; clone_size: many; j_call: TRBJ2-7; v_call: TRBV20-1; cdr3_nt: TGCAGTGCTAGAGATCCCCGGACAGGGGGCTCCTACGAGCAGTACTTC; cdr3_aa: CSARDPRTGGSYEQYF
d_call: NA; clone_size: many; j_call: TRBJ1-2; v_call: TRBV12-3/TRBV12-4; cdr3_nt: TGTGCCAGCAGTTTCTCCAACTTTTATGGCTACACCTTC; cdr3_aa: CASSFSNFYGYTF
d_call: NA; clone_size: many; j_call: TRBJ2-3; v_call: TRBV6-5; cdr3_nt: TGTGCCAGCAGTTACGAAGCAACTAGCACAGATACGCAGTATTTT; cdr3_aa: CASSYEATSTDTQYF
d_call: NA; clone_size: NA; j_call: TRBJ2-3; v_call: TRBV2; cdr3_nt: TGTGCCACCCAGGGGCTTGGTACAGATACGCAGTATTTT; cdr3_aa: CATQGLGTDTQYF
d_call: NA; clone_size: many; j_call: TRBJ1-2; v_call: TRBV20-1; cdr3_nt: TGCAGTGCTAGACTCCCTATACAGGACTTCTATGGCTACACCTTC; cdr3_aa: CSARLPIQDFYGYTF
d_call: NA; clone_size: NA; j_call: TRBJ1-2; v_call: TRBV20-1; cdr3_nt: TGCTGTGCTAGAGATCACCTCGCCACCTTCTATGGGTACACCTTC; cdr3_aa: CCARDHLATFYGYTF
d_call: NA; clone_size: many; j_call: TRBJ2-1; v_call: TRBV5-1; cdr3_nt: TGCGCCAGCAGCTCCCTCCTGGGGAATGAGCAGTTCTTC; cdr3_aa: CASSSLLGNEQFF
d_call: TRBD2; clone_size: many; j_call: TRBJ2-3; v_call: TRBV11-2; cdr3_nt: TGTGCCAGCAGCTTAATTGTGGGACTAGCGGCGGATACGCAGTATTTT; cdr3_aa: CASSLIVGLAADTQYF
d_call: TRBD2; clone_size: few; j_call: TRBJ2-5; v_call: TRBV12-3/TRBV12-4; cdr3_nt: TGTGCCAGCAGTGATAGCGGGAGGGCACAAGAGACCCAGTACTTC; cdr3_aa: CASSDSGRAQETQYF
d_call: NA; clone_size: many; j_call: TRBJ2-3; v_call: TRBV12-3/TRBV12-4; cdr3_nt: TGTGCCAGCATTGACACAACCACAGATACGCAGTATTTT; cdr3_aa: CASIDTTTDTQYF
d_call: NA; clone_size: many; j_call: TRBJ1-2; v_call: TRBV5-1; cdr3_nt: TGCGCCAGCAACCCAGGACGGGCCTATGGCTACACCTTC; cdr3_aa: CASNPGRAYGYTF
d_call: NA; clone_size: many; j_call: TRBJ1-5; v_call: TRBV7-2; cdr3_nt: TGTGCCAGCAGCTTAGAGCCTTCTGAGCAGCCCCAGCATTTT; cdr3_aa: CASSLEPSEQPQHF
d_call: TRBD1; clone_size: many; j_call: TRBJ2-7; v_call: TRBV7-2; cdr3_nt: TGTGCCAGCAGCTACCGGACAGGGATAAGCGAGCAGTACTTC; cdr3_aa: CASSYRTGISEQYF
d_call: NA; clone_size: many; j_call: TRBJ1-2; v_call: TRBV18; cdr3_nt: TGTGCCAGCTCACCAGGGTTAACTAACTATGGCTACACCTTC; cdr3_aa: CASSPGLTNYGYTF
d_call: NA; clone_size: many; j_call: TRBJ2-1; v_call: TRBV20-1; cdr3_nt: TGCAGTGCTAGAGAACGGATATACAATGAGCAGTTCTTC; cdr3_aa: CSARERIYNEQFF
d_call: NA; clone_size: many; j_call: TRBJ2-1; v_call: TRBV5-1; cdr3_nt: TGCGCCAGCAGCTTCACGGGGAACTCCTACAATGAGCAGTTCTTC; cdr3_aa: CASSFTGNSYNEQFF
d_call: NA; clone_size: many; j_call: TRBJ2-2; v_call: TRBV5-1; cdr3_nt: TGCGCCAGCAGCTTCGGGGCGGACGAGGAGCTGTTTTTT; cdr3_aa: CASSFGADEELFF